The T cell receptor (beta chain) under discussion was sequenced for a study of blood T cell repertoires in COVID-19. Across the study: The cDNA or gDNA used as material had been derived from T cells, B-cell-depleted T cells, or PBMCs.

Germline CDR1 is LNHDA and CDR2 is SQIVND (reference sequence). V lost 7 bases and J lost 1, with 22 bases in between. The CDR3 has 17 residues. Profiled with immunoSEQ multiplex PCR; TCRdb holds only in-frame clones, not every one. The sample lists about 200,000 clones; about 83% were seen once. The receptor's source is a man aged 35 to 55 with acute COVID-19. The J gene is TRBJ1-2, the V gene TRBV19, with D perhaps TRBD1 (6 bases). The sequencing sample was made of PBMCs or T cells enriched from blood (not recorded which). The CDR3 sequence is CASTFRGGGIFNYGYTF. The CDR3 DNA reads as TGTGCCAGTACCTTCAGGGGAGGGGGAATTTTTAACTATGGCTACACCTTC.